The 2 T cell receptor beta chains given below trace back to one sample, sequenced in a study of shared clonotypes between healthy human individuals. Clones were read by immunoSEQ multiplex PCR, and TCRdb kept only the in-frame ones, dropping some. The profile shows about 980,000 clones, 76% of them singletons. Sequencing was carried out using memory CD4+ T cells sorted from blood. Subset noted: CD45RA-negative fraction. The source of these receptors is a man younger than 30 in good health.

This clone was detected a few times. The rearrangement uses TRBV5-1 and TRBJ1-2; 9 nucleotides match TRBD1. This CDR3 contains 13 residues. With 4 bases clipped from V and 10 bases from J, the junction kept 8 bases outside the gene matches. Germline V lookup: CDR1 SGHRS, CDR2 YFSETQ. The DNA of the CDR3 is TGCGCCAGCAGCCCGGGGGACAGGGCGACCTACACCTTC. As protein: CASSPGDRATYTF.

This clone is a singleton in its sample. The J gene is TRBJ1-2, the V gene TRBV6-1; D unresolved. The CDR3 runs to 15 residues. The germline CDR1 and CDR2 sequences are MNHNS and SASEGT. V was cut by 5 bases and J by 0 bases, with 13 bases left in between. CDR3 in amino acids: CASSLEREPNYGYTF. CDR3 in DNA: TGTGCCAGCAGTCTGGAGCGAGAGCCTAACTATGGCTACACCTTC.